The T cell receptor beta chain under discussion was sequenced for a study of cytomegalovirus exposure and HLA in healthy donors. CDR3 size: 14 residues. Germline values: CDR1 MNHEY, CDR2 SVGAGI. With V trimmed by 6 bases and J by 0 bases, 4 bases remained unmatched. For this clone: Other DNA sequences from this sample encode an identical CDR3 as well.

Use of 60 Vbeta and 13 Jbeta primers characterized the PCR. Sequenced by immunoSEQ multiplex PCR; TCRdb stores in-frame clones only, minus some. The table records fewer than 150,000 clones, 60% to 80% of them present only once. This chain uses TRBV6-5 with TRBJ1-1; 7 bases line up with TRBD1. This sequence was found in a male donor in good health and CMV-seronegative. Sequencing was carried out using PBMCs. The CDR3 here is CASSTGTVNTEAFF. The CDR3 DNA sequence: TGTGCCAGCAGCACCGGGACAGTGAACACTGAAGCTTTCTTT.